This TCR beta chain was sequenced for a study of control samples from healthy donors and cancer patients. The table came from immunoSEQ multiplex PCR; TCRdb's copy has only in-frame clones and leaves some out. The table records over 150,000 clones, approximately 94% of them present only once. Germline CDR1 is MGHRA and CDR2 is YSYEKL. Trimming stripped 0 bases from V and 4 bases from J, with 9 bases between. There are 14 residues in the CDR3. Input material: blood. The gene calls are TRBV4-1 and TRBJ1-2, with D unclear. The clonotype originates from a woman under 30 in good health. CDR3 nucleotides: TGCGCCAGCAGCCAAGAACCGGGCTTCTATGGCTACACCTTC. Translation: CASSQEPGFYGYTF.